This TCR beta chain was recovered during a study of cytomegalovirus exposure and HLA in healthy donors. PCR amplification relied on 60 Vbeta primers (plus 13 Jbeta primers). This table comes from immunoSEQ multiplex PCR, and its TCRdb copy is limited to in-frame clones, with some not included. The sample carries about 94,000 clones, 6.5% to 8% recorded once. This clone was counted only a few times. CDR1 and CDR2 (germline): LNHDA, SQIVND (reference sequence). CDR3 size: 15 residues. V shed 3 bases and J 8 bases; nucleotides not matched to a gene: 9. V and J are TRBV19 and TRBJ2-3; 9 bases align to TRBD2. The sequenced material came from PBMCs. This receptor was taken from a man in his fifties or sixties in good health and CMV-seronegative. CDR3 in amino acids: CASSIAAGGPPTQYF. DNA of the CDR3: TGTGCCAGTAGTATTGCGGCGGGGGGGCCACCTACGCAGTATTTT.